These T cell receptor beta chains were read from a single sample in a study of cytomegalovirus exposure and HLA in healthy donors. Sequencing was performed with immunoSEQ multiplex PCR; in TCRdb, only in-frame clones are kept and a portion is missing. Counted here are fewer than 250,000 clones, approximately 78% occurring once; the ten biggest clones make up 2.9%. The sample taken for sequencing was PBMCs. All receptors come from a young man in good health and CMV-seronegative. Each CDR3 is given with its conserved first and last residue. D genes are given only for firm matches.

j_call v_call d_call cdr3_aa
TRBJ1-2 TRBV4-1 TRBD1 CASSLTDRGAFGYTF
TRBJ1-1 TRBV19 NA CASSIYSRGKNTEAFF
TRBJ1-2 TRBV28 NA CASSPLERGGYTF
TRBJ2-1 TRBV18 NA CASSPRGLGQVYNEQFF
TRBJ1-6 TRBV9 NA CASSVDDSRVSPLHF
TRBJ1-4 TRBV28 TRBD1 CASTSLTGTGKGKLFF
TRBJ2-5 TRBV5-6 TRBD1 CASSQTGVETQYF
TRBJ2-1 TRBV7-9 TRBD2 CASSRRRGATDEQFF
TRBJ1-1 TRBV29-1 NA CSIGKGGQAFF
TRBJ2-2 TRBV9 TRBD2 CASSPYPGTRGPGELFF
TRBJ1-6 TRBV7-3 NA CASSLLGGNSPLHF
TRBJ2-3 TRBV4-2 NA CASSQEGDTDTQYF
TRBJ2-3 TRBV6-5 TRBD2 CASSYGFGRGVDTQYF